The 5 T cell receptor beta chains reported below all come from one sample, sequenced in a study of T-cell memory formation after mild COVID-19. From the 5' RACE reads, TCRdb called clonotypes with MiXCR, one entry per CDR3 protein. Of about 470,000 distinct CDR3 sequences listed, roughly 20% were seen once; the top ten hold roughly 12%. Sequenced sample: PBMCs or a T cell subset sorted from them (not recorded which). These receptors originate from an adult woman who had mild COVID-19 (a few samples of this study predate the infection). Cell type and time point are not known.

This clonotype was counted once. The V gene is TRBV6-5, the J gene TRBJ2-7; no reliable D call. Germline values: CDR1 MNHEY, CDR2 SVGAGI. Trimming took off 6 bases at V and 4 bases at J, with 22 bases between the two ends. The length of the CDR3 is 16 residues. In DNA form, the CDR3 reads TGTGCCAGCAGCCCTGGACCAGCCCCAAAGGAGTACGAGCAGTACTTC. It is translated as CASSPGPAPKEYEQYF.

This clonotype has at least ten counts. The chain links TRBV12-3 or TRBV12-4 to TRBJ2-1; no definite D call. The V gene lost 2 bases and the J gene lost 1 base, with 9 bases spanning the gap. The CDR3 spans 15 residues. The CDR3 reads CASSLSRRSYNEQFF. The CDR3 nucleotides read TGTGCCAGCAGTTTATCCCGTCGGTCCTACAATGAGCAGTTCTTC.

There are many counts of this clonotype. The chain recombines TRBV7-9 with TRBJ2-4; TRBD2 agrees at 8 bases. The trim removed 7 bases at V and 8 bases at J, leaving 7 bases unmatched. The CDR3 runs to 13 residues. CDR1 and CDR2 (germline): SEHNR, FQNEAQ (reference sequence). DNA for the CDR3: TGTGCCAGCAAACGGGAGGGCGGATACATTCAGTACTTC. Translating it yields CASKREGGYIQYF.

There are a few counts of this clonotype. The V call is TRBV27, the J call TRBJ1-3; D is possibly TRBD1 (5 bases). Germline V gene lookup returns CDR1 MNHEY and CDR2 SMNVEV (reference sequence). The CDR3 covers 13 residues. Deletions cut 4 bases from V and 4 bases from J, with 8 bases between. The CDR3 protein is CASSSGKGNTIYF. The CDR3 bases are TGTGCCAGCAGTTCAGGGAAGGGAAACACCATATATTTT.

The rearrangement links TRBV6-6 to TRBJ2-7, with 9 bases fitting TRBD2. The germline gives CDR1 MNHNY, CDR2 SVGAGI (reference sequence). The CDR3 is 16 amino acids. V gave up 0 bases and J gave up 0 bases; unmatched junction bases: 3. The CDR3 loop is CASSYSAGGSSYEQYF. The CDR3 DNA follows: TGTGCCAGCAGTTACTCTGCGGGGGGGAGCTCCTACGAGCAGTACTTC.